Below are 18 T cell receptor beta chains sequenced from a single sample in a study of cytomegalovirus exposure and HLA in healthy donors. PCR primers comprised 60 Vbeta and 13 Jbeta primers. The repertoire was sequenced with immunoSEQ multiplex PCR; TCRdb's copy has only in-frame clones and lacks some. The table has about 180,000 clones, around 80% seen once. Specimen: PBMCs. These receptors all stem from a girl aged 5-17 years in good health and CMV-seropositive.

The V and J genes are TRBV5-1 and TRBJ2-3; maybe TRBD2 (5 bases). The CDR3 has 14 amino acids. The V gene's germline CDR1 is SGHRS and CDR2 YFSETQ. Trimming stripped 4 bases from V and 1 base from J, with 10 bases between. The CDR3 spells CASSRLSGTDTQYF. The CDR3, as DNA: TGCGCCAGCAGCCGGCTTAGCGGCACAGATACGCAGTATTTT.

The J gene is TRBJ2-5, the V gene TRBV5-4; 7 bases fit TRBD1. With 5 bases clipped from V and 5 bases from J, the junction kept 9 bases outside the gene matches. The germline gives CDR1 SGHNT, CDR2 YYREEE (reference sequence). This CDR3 has 14 amino acids. CDR3 sequence reads: CASSFTGVIETQYF. The CDR3 nucleotides are TGTGCCAGCAGTTTTACAGGGGTAATCGAGACCCAGTACTTC.

The chain recombines TRBV10-3 with TRBJ1-2, with TRBD1 as a possible D gene (6 bases). Germline V gene data show CDR1 as ENHRY and CDR2 as SYGVKD. This CDR3 has 15 amino acids. Trimming took 3 bases from V and 6 from J, leaving 17 bases between them. The CDR3 reads CAISDPRGGGDGYTF. Written as DNA, the CDR3 is TGTGCCATCAGTGACCCTAGGGGGGGCGGCGATGGCTACACCTTC.

The chain uses TRBV7-9 and TRBJ2-1, with 11 positions matching TRBD2. V was pared by 1 base and J by 9 bases, with 5 bases of the junction left unmatched. The CDR3 totals 15 residues. Germline CDR1 and CDR2: SEHNR and FQNEAQ (reference sequence). The CDR3 region is CASSLELAGVSEQFF. The DNA for the CDR3 is TGTGCCAGCAGCTTAGAACTAGCGGGAGTTAGTGAGCAGTTCTTC.

The chain recombines TRBV7-9 with TRBJ2-2; weak D call: TRBD2 (6 bases). There are 16 residues in the CDR3. Trimming took off 5 bases at V and 5 bases at J, with 18 bases between the two ends. Germline loops: CDR1 SEHNR, CDR2 FQNEAQ (reference sequence). The CDR3 DNA follows: TGTGCCAGCAGCCCCCCGGGACTCCTTAAGACCGGGGAGCTGTTTTTT. It yields the protein CASSPPGLLKTGELFF. The full variable domain, completed using reference TRBV7-9 and TRBJ2-2, is DTGVSQNPRHKITKRGQNVTFRCDPISEHNRLYWYRQTLGQGPEFLTYFQNEAQLEKSRLLSDRFSAERPKGSFSTLEIQRTEQGDSAMYLCASSPPGLLKTGELFFGEGSRLTVL.

This clone has only one observation. The V call is TRBV12-1, the J call TRBJ2-1; TRBD2 is the table's D call and was not checked against the DNA. TRBV12-1 is annotated as a pseudogene. The CDR3 runs to 14 residues. Here the CDR3 reads CASSFERDYNEQFF. CDR3 DNA sequence: TGTGCCAGCAGCTTTGAGAGGGACTACAATGAGCAGTTCTTC.

This clone was seen once. The V gene is TRBV30, the J gene TRBJ2-5; 10 bases match TRBD2. Germline CDR1 GTSNPN, CDR2 SVGIG (reference sequence). V dropped 0 bases and J dropped 8; count of bases not matched to a gene: 3. The CDR3 covers 13 residues. CDR3 in DNA: TGTGCCTGGAGTGTACTAGCGGGAAGCACCCAGTACTTC. As protein: CAWSVLAGSTQYF.

V and J are TRBV5-1 and TRBJ2-1; 14 nucleotides agree with TRBD2. From germline, CDR1 is SGHRS and CDR2 YFSETQ. This CDR3 has 17 amino acids. V shed 0 bases and J 7 bases; nucleotides not matched to a gene: 6. CDR3 protein: CASSLGGTSGRGNEQFF. As DNA, the CDR3 is TGCGCCAGCAGCTTGGGGGGGACTAGCGGGAGAGGGAATGAGCAGTTCTTC.

The CDR3 DNA sequence: TGTGCCAGCAGCCCAATAGCGGGTCCCTCCTACAATGAGCAGTTCTTC. Translated: CASSPIAGPSYNEQFF. The rearrangement joins TRBV7-9 to TRBJ2-1; 7 nucleotides match TRBD2. The CDR3 has 16 residues. CDR1 SEHNR and CDR2 FQNEAQ come from the germline V gene (reference sequence). V dropped 5 bases and J dropped 0; count of bases not matched to a gene: 7.

The chain has TRBV29-1 and TRBJ2-5; TRBD1 matches 8 bases. J lost 2 bases, V lost 6 bases, and 8 bases had no gene match. Germline CDR1 reads SQVTM; CDR2 reads ANQGSEA. The CDR3 has 14 amino acids. For the CDR3, the DNA is TGCAGCGTGGATAGACAGGGGATGCAAGAGACCCAGTACTTC. Amino acid sequence: CSVDRQGMQETQYF.

The chain links TRBV7-9 to TRBJ2-5; 10 bases line up with TRBD2. The CDR3 has 14 amino acids. Germline CDR1 SEHNR, CDR2 FQNEAQ (reference sequence). The ends lost 7 bases at V and 2 bases at J; junction bases unmatched: 4. In nucleotides, the CDR3 is TGTGCCAGCACTGGACTAGCGGCACAAGAGACCCAGTACTTC. Its translation is CASTGLAAQETQYF.

The rearrangement links TRBV29-1 to TRBJ2-7, with a weak D call TRBD2 (6 bases). V was cut by 6 bases and J by 0 bases, with 12 bases left in between. The CDR3 runs 13 residues. Looked up from germline, CDR1 is SQVTM and CDR2 is ANQGSEA. For the CDR3, the DNA is TGCAGCGTCTGGTTGCGGGACTCCTACGAGCAGTACTTC. Residues: CSVWLRDSYEQYF.

The genes are TRBV6-1 and TRBJ1-2; a weak D match, TRBD1 (6 bases). The V gene lost 11 bases and the J gene lost 5 bases, with 18 bases spanning the gap. This CDR3 region has 13 residues. The germline V gene encodes CDR1 MNHNS and CDR2 SASEGT. The CDR3 region has the DNA TGTGCCGGAGAGGGGGGGCGCGGATATGGCTACACCTTC. Protein sequence: CAGEGGRGYGYTF.

A few counts support this clone. This chain uses TRBV6-1 with TRBJ2-1, with 7 nucleotides matching TRBD2. Per the germline V gene, CDR1 is MNHNS and CDR2 is SASEGT. With V trimmed by 2 bases and J by 10 bases, 2 bases remained unmatched. The length of the CDR3 is 12 residues. The CDR3 region is CASSEQGGEQFF. The CDR3 DNA follows: TGTGCCAGCAGTGAACAGGGAGGGGAGCAGTTCTTC.

The rearrangement uses TRBV5-1 and TRBJ2-7, with D possibly TRBD2 on 5 matching bases. The CDR3 contains 13 residues. The germline V gene has CDR1 SGHRS and CDR2 YFSETQ. V was cut by 1 base and J by 2 bases, with 7 bases left in between. The CDR3 DNA reads TGCGCCAGCAGCTTGAGGGAGACCTACGAGCAGTACTTC. Protein: CASSLRETYEQYF.

This clone was counted once. The chain couples TRBV27 to TRBJ1-5; 9 bases are shared with TRBD1. V dropped 6 bases and J dropped 0; count of bases not matched to a gene: 3. Germline-derived CDR1 and CDR2 are MNHEY and SMNVEV (reference sequence). The length of the CDR3 is 15 residues. The CDR3 loop is CASRVTGGSNQPQHF. The CDR3, as DNA: TGTGCCAGCAGGGTGACAGGGGGTAGCAATCAGCCCCAGCATTTT.

J is TRBJ2-3 and V is TRBV5-1; 10 positions agree with TRBD2. The CDR3 is made up of 17 amino acids. Trimming cost V 0 bases and J 4 bases; bases outside gene matches: 8. Germline CDR1 reads SGHRS; CDR2 reads YFSETQ. CDR3 loop: CASSLGRLAGDPDTQYF. CDR3 coding DNA: TGCGCCAGCAGCTTGGGCAGGCTAGCGGGAGACCCAGATACGCAGTATTTT. Based on the CDR3 plus reference TRBV5-1 and TRBJ2-3, the full variable domain is KAGVTQTPRYLIKTRGQQVTLSCSPISGHRSVSWYQQTPGQGLQFLFEYFSETQRNKGNFPGRFSGRQFSNSRSEMNVSTLELGDSALYLCASSLGRLAGDPDTQYFGPGTRLTVL.

The CDR3 coding sequence is TGTGCCAGAGGTAGCACAGATACGCAGTATTTT. It yields the protein CARGSTDTQYF. The gene calls are TRBV30 and TRBJ2-3; D remains unclear. The CDR3 spans 11 residues. Trimming removed 8 bases at V and 0 bases at J, with 6 bases between. Per germline, CDR1 GTSNPN and CDR2 SVGIG (reference sequence).